This T cell receptor (beta chain) is drawn from a study of blood T cell repertoires in COVID-19. Overall study: The samples span acute and convalescent COVID-19 from the United States, Italy and Spain. PBMCs, B-cell-depleted T cells, or T cells were the source of the cDNA or gDNA that made up the material.

In the original analysis: Reference gene primer amplification gave nucleated cell count estimates. Produced via immunoSEQ multiplex PCR; TCRdb's table is partial and in-frame only. V and J calls and clone size are those listed in that table; D and trimming were worked out from the DNA. The data show fewer than 250,000 clones, with approximately 84% seen just once and around 0.96% held by the top ten. Only one count was recorded for this clone. Source material: peripheral blood. The sequence was obtained from a middle-aged man with acute or convalescent COVID-19.

CDR3 sequence (DNA): TGTGCCAGTAGTATAGCTCCCAGTGCCAACACTGAAGCTTTCTTT. Protein product: CASSIAPSANTEAFF. The chain carries TRBV19 and TRBJ1-1; D is uncertain. Germline CDR1 and CDR2: LNHDA and SQIVND (reference sequence). The V gene lost 1 base and the J gene lost 2 bases, with 11 bases spanning the gap. CDR3 length: 15 amino acids.